The 24 T cell receptor beta chains reported below all come from one sample, sequenced in a study of T cell changes during pregnancy in multiple sclerosis. Repertoires were generated with immunoSEQ multiplex PCR, while TCRdb's copy carries only in-frame clones and drops some. The sample includes approximately 92,000 clones, 80% to 95% of them seen just once. Sequences were derived from peripheral blood, sampled after pregnancy. Receptor source: a female donor with multiple sclerosis, enrolled in a pregnancy study.

This sequence joins TRBV28 and TRBJ1-1, with D uncertain. Germline CDR1 is MDHEN and CDR2 is SYDVKM. V was trimmed by 5 bases and J by 5 bases, leaving 12 bases between them. The length of the CDR3 is 13 residues. In DNA form, the CDR3 reads TGTGCCAGCAGTATAGGGAGGTCAACTGAAGCTTTCTTT. Residues: CASSIGRSTEAFF.

This chain uses TRBV5-6 with TRBJ2-7; TRBD1 might be the D (6 bases). The length of the CDR3 is 12 residues. Germline V lookup: CDR1 SGHDT, CDR2 YYEEEE. V lost 3 bases and J 3 bases, leaving 7 bases between the germline ends. CDR3 sequence: CASSWTDYEQYF. The DNA of the CDR3 is TGTGCCAGCAGCTGGACAGACTACGAGCAGTACTTC.

The J gene is TRBJ2-5, the V gene TRBV7-2; 9 nucleotides agree with TRBD1. Trimming cost V 8 bases and J 2 bases; bases outside gene matches: 9. The CDR3 is 15 amino acids. Germline V gene sequence: CDR1 SGHTA, CDR2 FQGNSA. The chain's CDR3 is CASGLNRGPQETQYF. In DNA form, the CDR3 reads TGTGCCAGCGGACTAAACAGGGGGCCTCAAGAGACCCAGTACTTC.

V and J are TRBV11-2 and TRBJ2-1, with 12 bases that match TRBD2. This CDR3 contains 17 residues. Germline V gene lookup returns CDR1 SGHAT and CDR2 FQNNGV. Trimming cost V 5 bases and J 3 bases; bases outside gene matches: 8. CDR3 loop: CASSPASGRAFYNEQFF. CDR3 in DNA: TGTGCCAGCAGCCCCGCTAGCGGGAGGGCCTTCTACAATGAGCAGTTCTTC.

The V and J genes are TRBV7-9 and TRBJ2-1; TRBD2 aligns across 7 bases. CDR1 and CDR2 (germline): SEHNR, FQNEAQ (reference sequence). V was pared by 2 bases and J by 0 bases, with 10 bases of the junction left unmatched. The CDR3 length is 18 residues. The CDR3 sequence: CASSLSLPSGPSYNEQFF. CDR3 nucleotide sequence: TGTGCCAGCAGCTTATCTCTACCTAGCGGCCCCTCCTACAATGAGCAGTTCTTC.

The chain employs TRBV6-1 and TRBJ2-1, with TRBD2 identical over 8 bases. Germline V lookup: CDR1 MNHNS, CDR2 SASEGT. V shed 4 bases, J shed 7 bases, and the junction held 12 bases outside the gene matches. The CDR3 has 16 amino acids. CDR3 loop: CASSGGITSGPNEQFF. CDR3 DNA: TGTGCCAGCAGTGGGGGGATAACTAGCGGCCCTAATGAGCAGTTCTTC.

V gene TRBV11-2 combines with J gene TRBJ2-7; possible D gene TRBD1, 6 bases. V lost 3 bases, J lost 0 bases, and 9 bases lay in between. The CDR3 spans 14 residues. Germline CDR1 is SGHAT and CDR2 is FQNNGV. CDR3 in amino acids: CASSFGGLSYEQYF. The CDR3, as DNA: TGTGCCAGCAGCTTTGGGGGCCTCTCCTACGAGCAGTACTTC.

CDR3 coding DNA: TGTGCTAGTGCTATACAGGGGGGGTACGAGACCCAGTACTTC. Amino acids: CASAIQGGYETQYF. The rearrangement links TRBV12-5 to TRBJ2-5, with D possibly TRBD1 on 8 matching bases. CDR1 and CDR2 from the germline V gene are LGHNT and FRNRAP. This CDR3 is 14 amino acids long. V dropped 7 bases and J dropped 5 bases, with 17 bases sitting between them.

On this clone itself: Compared with germline, one end of the junction differs, possibly owing to a read error. The gene calls are TRBV15 and TRBJ2-7; D may be TRBD1 (6 bases). Germline V CDR1 and CDR2: LNHNV, YYDKDF (reference sequence). The length of the CDR3 is 14 residues. Here the CDR3 reads CATSRDLNRAEQYF. The DNA of the CDR3 is TGTGCCACCAGCCGAGACTTGAACAGGGCCGAGCAGTACTTC. Variable domain in full (rest from reference TRBV15 and TRBJ2-7): DAMVIQNPRYQVTQFGKPVTLSCSQTLNHNVMYWYQQKSSQAPKLLFHYYDKDFNNEADTPDNFQSRRPNTSFCFLDIRSPGLGDTAMYLCATSRDLNRAEQYFGPGTRLTVT.

The V and J genes are TRBV5-1 and TRBJ2-2; TRBD2 matches 8 bases. The CDR3 has 19 residues. Germline V CDR1 and CDR2: SGHRS, YFSETQ. The ends lost 4 bases at V and 4 bases at J; junction bases unmatched: 18. Here the CDR3 reads CASSLWTSFGSAFTGELFF. The CDR3 DNA reads TGCGCCAGCAGCCTCTGGACTAGCTTCGGGTCGGCTTTCACCGGGGAGCTGTTTTTT. Full variable domain (outside the CDR3, taken from reference TRBV5-1 and TRBJ2-2): KAGVTQTPRYLIKTRGQQVTLSCSPISGHRSVSWYQQTPGQGLQFLFEYFSETQRNKGNFPGRFSGRQFSNSRSEMNVSTLELGDSALYLCASSLWTSFGSAFTGELFFGEGSRLTVL.

This chain joins TRBV4-1 and TRBJ2-1; 11 nucleotides match TRBD2. V was clipped by 0 bases and J by 9 bases; unmatched bases: 7. The CDR3 consists of 16 residues. Looked up from germline, CDR1 is MGHRA and CDR2 is YSYEKL. The DNA for the CDR3 is TGCGCCAGCAGCCAAGATCCCCTAGCGGGAGGCCGTGAGCAGTTCTTC. Amino acids: CASSQDPLAGGREQFF.

CDR3 sequence reads: CASGLGGYSYEQYF. The DNA of the CDR3 is TGTGCTAGTGGTTTAGGGGGCTACTCCTACGAGCAGTACTTC. The chain uses TRBV12-5 and TRBJ2-7; 7 bases fit TRBD1. The CDR3 contains 14 residues. V dropped 3 bases and J dropped 0; count of bases not matched to a gene: 2. CDR1 and CDR2 (germline): LGHNT, FRNRAP.

V is TRBV7-6 and J is TRBJ1-1; TRBD1 might be the D (5 bases). Between the trimmed V and J ends, which lost 6 bases and 3 bases, there was a span of 14 bases. The V gene's germline CDR1 is SGHVS and CDR2 FNYEAQ. CDR3 length: 14 residues. The CDR3 DNA reads as TGTGCCAGCAGTCAAGGACACGGCCACACTGAAGCTTTCTTT. Its protein is CASSQGHGHTEAFF.

This chain uses TRBV11-3 with TRBJ2-1; unclear D gene. CDR3 size: 14 residues. V lost 0 bases to trimming and J lost 4 bases, with 7 bases between them. The germline gives CDR1 SGHNT, CDR2 YENEEA. The DNA of the CDR3 is TGTGCCAGCAGCTTAGATCACGGGTACAATGAGCAGTTCTTC. Its protein product is CASSLDHGYNEQFF.

This rearrangement joins TRBV5-6 to TRBJ2-7; perhaps TRBD2 as D (5 bases). The CDR3 is made up of 13 amino acids. Trimming stripped 0 bases from V and 7 bases from J, with 11 bases between. CDR1 and CDR2 (germline): SGHDT, YYEEEE. This CDR3 is CASSLGFGGEQYF. For the CDR3, the DNA is TGTGCCAGCAGCTTGGGTTTCGGAGGAGAGCAGTACTTC.

Only one count was recorded for this clone. V is TRBV27 and J is TRBJ1-1; 7 bases map to TRBD1. Germline CDR1 and CDR2: MNHEY and SMNVEV (reference sequence). The CDR3 length is 13 residues. The V segment lost 8 bases and the J segment 4 bases; nucleotides outside the gene matches: 7. CDR3 amino acids: CASHDRARTEAFF. As DNA, the CDR3 is TGTGCCAGCCACGACAGGGCCCGCACTGAAGCTTTCTTT.

The chain carries TRBV19 and TRBJ2-7; perhaps TRBD1 as D (5 bases). V lost 1 base, J lost 4 bases, and 14 bases lay in between. The CDR3 sequence is 15 residues long. Per germline, CDR1 LNHDA and CDR2 SQIVND (reference sequence). The CDR3 region is CASSIGQGVRYEQYF. The CDR3 DNA sequence: TGTGCCAGTAGTATAGGGCAGGGTGTGAGATACGAGCAGTACTTC.

The chain is built from TRBV15 and TRBJ2-2; TRBD2 agrees at 7 bases. This CDR3 comprises 16 residues. The germline V gene has CDR1 LNHNV and CDR2 YYDKDF (reference sequence). V was pared by 4 bases and J by 4 bases, with 9 bases of the junction left unmatched. CDR3 loop: CATSTPPGGLTGELFF. As DNA, the CDR3 is TGTGCCACCAGCACCCCCCCGGGGGGACTCACCGGGGAGCTGTTTTTT. The complete variable domain, with remaining parts taken from reference TRBV15 and TRBJ2-2, reads DAMVIQNPRYQVTQFGKPVTLSCSQTLNHNVMYWYQQKSSQAPKLLFHYYDKDFNNEADTPDNFQSRRPNTSFCFLDIRSPGLGDTAMYLCATSTPPGGLTGELFFGEGSRLTVL.

The chain combines TRBV27 with TRBJ2-5; TRBD2 agrees at 9 bases. The V segment lost 1 base and the J segment 4 bases; nucleotides outside the gene matches: 10. CDR3 length equals 17 residues. Germline-derived CDR1 and CDR2 are MNHEY and SMNVEV (reference sequence). CDR3 protein: CASSLWAGGPGGETQYF. For the CDR3, the DNA is TGTGCCAGCAGTTTATGGGCGGGAGGGCCTGGGGGAGAGACCCAGTACTTC.

This chain connects TRBV7-6 to TRBJ2-1; 7 nucleotides line up with TRBD2. The CDR3 consists of 14 residues. The germline gives CDR1 SGHVS, CDR2 FNYEAQ. Trimming at V came to 5 bases and at J to 6 bases, leaving 7 bases not matched to a gene. This chain's CDR3 is CASSHSGYVNEQFF. CDR3 sequence (DNA): TGTGCCAGCAGCCATAGCGGGTACGTCAATGAGCAGTTCTTC.

The chain recombines TRBV7-3 with TRBJ2-1, with 10 bases lining up with TRBD2. J gave up 5 bases and V 4 bases, and 5 bases lay outside the gene matches. The germline CDR1 and CDR2 sequences are SGHTA and FQGTGA. This CDR3 contains 15 residues. The CDR3 reads CASSYLAGANNEQFF. DNA for the CDR3: TGTGCCAGCAGCTACCTAGCGGGAGCAAACAATGAGCAGTTCTTC.

The V call is TRBV7-9, the J call TRBJ2-1, with 12 bases identical to TRBD2. Germline assignment: CDR1 SEHNR and CDR2 FQNEAQ (reference sequence). V trimming: 5 bases; J trimming: 6 bases; junction bases outside the gene matches: 8. CDR3 size: 16 residues. For the CDR3, the DNA is TGTGCCAGCAGCCTCGTGGCTAGCGGGAGGGGCAATGAGCAGTTCTTC. It is translated as CASSLVASGRGNEQFF.

The chain combines TRBV19 with TRBJ1-5; no clear D gene. The germline V gene encodes CDR1 LNHDA and CDR2 SQIVND (reference sequence). Trimming cost V 2 bases and J 3 bases, with 11 bases left between them. The CDR3 runs 15 residues. The CDR3 reads CASSITWRINQPQHF. The CDR3 DNA is TGTGCCAGTAGTATAACTTGGCGGATCAATCAGCCCCAGCATTTT.

This chain connects TRBV6-5 to TRBJ2-7, with D possibly being TRBD2 (5 bases). The V end lost 2 bases, the J end lost 3 bases, and 11 bases lay between the germline ends. Germline values: CDR1 MNHEY, CDR2 SVGAGI. This CDR3 is built from 14 residues. CDR3 amino acids: CASSYREPFYEQYF. As DNA, the CDR3 is TGTGCCAGCAGTTACCGGGAACCCTTCTACGAGCAGTACTTC.